The clone carrying this T cell receptor beta chain has more than one count but fewer than ten. Only in-frame clones appear in the TCRdb table, and some are missing; sequencing was by immunoSEQ multiplex PCR. The table lists roughly 79,000 clones, approximately 80% of them singletons, with less than 6.5% in the top ten. CDR3 length equals 14 residues. CDR1 and CDR2 (germline): SGHVS, FNYEAQ. Trimming took 3 bases from V and 5 from J, leaving 14 bases between them. Every patient had mismatch repair deficiency by PCR or immunohistochemistry. This record belongs to a study of PD-1 blockade in mismatch repair-deficient tumors. Whole-study context: Enrolled about 2012-2016, patients had progressing, pretreated mismatch repair-deficient cancers of 12 to 13 types.

The V and J genes are TRBV7-6 and TRBJ2-7; D might be TRBD2 (6 bases). The TCR comes from an adult with mismatch repair-deficient cancer. The source material was peripheral blood, sampled 44 weeks after starting pembrolizumab. This CDR3 reads CASSFDMASDEQYF. The DNA of the CDR3 is TGTGCCAGCAGCTTCGACATGGCTAGCGACGAGCAGTACTTC.